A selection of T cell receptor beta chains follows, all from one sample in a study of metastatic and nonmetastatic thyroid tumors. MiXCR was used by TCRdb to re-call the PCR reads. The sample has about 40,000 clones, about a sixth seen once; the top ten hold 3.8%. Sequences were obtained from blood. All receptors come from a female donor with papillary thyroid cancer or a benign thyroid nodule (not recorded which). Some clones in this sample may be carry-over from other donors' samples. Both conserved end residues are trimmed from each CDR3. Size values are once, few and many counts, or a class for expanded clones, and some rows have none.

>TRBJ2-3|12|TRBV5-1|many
ASSFERLADTQY
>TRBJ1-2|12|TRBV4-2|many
ASSQGTGEVGYT
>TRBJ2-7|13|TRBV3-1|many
ASSHSPGTSDEQY
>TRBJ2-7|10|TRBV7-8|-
ASSTAGYEQY
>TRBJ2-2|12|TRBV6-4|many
ATSTSDPTGELF
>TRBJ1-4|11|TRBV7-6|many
ASSLGVGEKLF
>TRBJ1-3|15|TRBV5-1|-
ASSFYSPRDRVHTTY
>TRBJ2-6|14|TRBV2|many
ASKAGQGSGANVLT
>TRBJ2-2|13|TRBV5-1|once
ASSFDRANTGEVF
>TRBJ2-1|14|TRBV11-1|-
ASISHLAGVDNEQF
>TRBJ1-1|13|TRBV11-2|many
ASSFMDPVGPEAF
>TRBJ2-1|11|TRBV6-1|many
ASSGFRRNEQF
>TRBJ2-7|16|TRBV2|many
ASSEGTSPILNLREQY
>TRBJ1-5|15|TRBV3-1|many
ASSPGRTGGNYQPQH
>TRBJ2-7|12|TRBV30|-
AWEGTGGMYEQY
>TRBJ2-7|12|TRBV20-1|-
SARESQLSYEQY
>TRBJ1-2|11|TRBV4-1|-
ASTQTGGGGYT
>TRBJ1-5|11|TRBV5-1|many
ASSLESNQPQH
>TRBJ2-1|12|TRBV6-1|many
ASSLQGIVNEQF
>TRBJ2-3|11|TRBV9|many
ASSVVPHGSQY
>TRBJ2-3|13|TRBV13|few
ASSSDRGETDTQY
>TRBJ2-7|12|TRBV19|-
ASGLWGAGHEQY
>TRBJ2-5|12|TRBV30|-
AWGDRKYQETQY
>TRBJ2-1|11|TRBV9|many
ASSGGAGTGPF